What follows describes a single TCR beta chain. This sample is drawn from a study of blood T cells in healthy people across ages. Study summary: Template-switching capture recovered about one barcoded beta molecule per two T cells.

From germline, CDR1 is SQVTM and CDR2 ANQGSEA. The ends lost 6 bases at V and 8 bases at J; junction bases unmatched: 7. The CDR3 contains 13 residues. The authors ran a second PCR of about 6 to 11 cycles using a sample-barcoded 5' primer and a J-beta primer mix. TCRdb analysed the 5' RACE reads with MiXCR anew, one entry per CDR3 protein. The profile shows 920,000 or so distinct CDR3 sequences, less than 50% of them singletons. This chain joins TRBV29-1 and TRBJ1-6, with 7 bases lining up with TRBD1. Sequencing was done on a sample of blood. The source is a woman aged 60 to 75 in good health. The CDR3 here is CSVADRMDSPLHF. DNA for the CDR3: TGCAGCGTGGCGGACAGGATGGATTCACCCCTCCACTTT.